This T cell receptor (beta chain) was captured by sequencing in a study of blood T cell repertoires in COVID-19. Whole-study context: The samples span acute and convalescent COVID-19 from the United States, Italy and Spain. The cDNA or gDNA used as material had been derived from T cells, B-cell-depleted T cells, or PBMCs.

The CDR3 is 16 residues long. The germline CDR1 and CDR2 sequences are SGHVS and FQNEAQ. The V gene end was trimmed by 4 bases and the J gene end by 4 bases; junction bases not matched to a gene: 9. This clone has a handful of counts. Sequenced by immunoSEQ multiplex PCR; TCRdb stores in-frame clones only, minus some. The sample carries almost 200,000 clones, roughly 80% recorded once. A Seattle source enrolled patients during active infection and followed them longitudinally. The V call is TRBV7-8, the J call TRBJ2-3, with 9 bases identical to TRBD1. This receptor was identified in a man aged 55 to 70 with COVID-19, enrolled during active disease. Sequencing was performed on peripheral blood. CDR3 in DNA: TGTGCCAGCAGCTCTAGGACAGGGGTAAAGTCAGATACGCAGTATTTT. Protein sequence: CASSSRTGVKSDTQYF.